This note documents a single T cell receptor beta chain sequence. Its specificity is not known. The data originate from a study of T cells after yellow fever vaccination. Across the whole study: In the case of low-cell-number fractions, SMART-Seq v4 Ultra Low Input was used for preparation. General study findings and limits: Contaminating bulk clonotypes could be abundant in FACS-sorted repertoires. Across the CD4 and CD8 compartments, a small share of clonotypes was present in both.

V was clipped by 7 bases and J by 8 bases, with 15 bases between them. CDR3 length: 13 residues. In germline, CDR1 is SNHLY, CDR2 FYNNEI. The authors made TCR cDNA by 5'RACE template switching, adding a universal primer site and UMIs. TCRdb independently ran MiXCR on the 5' RACE reads; one entry per CDR3 protein. The data hold some 600,000 distinct CDR3 sequences, with roughly 12% observed a single time. The receptor comes from a man younger than 40 who received the YFV17D yellow fever vaccine. This rearrangement joins TRBV2 to TRBJ2-1; weak D call: TRBD1 (6 bases). The specimen was PBMCs, collected on the day of the yellow fever booster vaccination. The CDR3 spells CASTPGVVDEQFF. In DNA, the CDR3 is TGTGCCAGCACCCCAGGGGTTGTCGATGAGCAGTTCTTC.